This T cell receptor beta chain stems from a study of blood T cell repertoires in COVID-19. V was trimmed by 0 bases and J by 7 bases, leaving 11 bases between them. Germline V gives CDR1 SGDLS, CDR2 YYNGEE. There are 14 residues in the CDR3. Ages ranged from roughly 18 to 100 years, with residence in 24 US areas. Participants' reported clinical history set cohort assignment. Symptom resolution, clearance, or two negative PCRs marked donors in Cohort 3 as recovered. As processed by the authors: Estimated nucleated cell counts came from reference gene primer amplification. Repertoires were generated with immunoSEQ multiplex PCR, while TCRdb's copy carries only in-frame clones and drops some. The DNA gave D and trimming, while V, J and clone size come from that table. The sample holds some 180,000 clones, approximately 85% seen once.

The chain has TRBV9 and TRBJ2-1; D may be TRBD1 (5 bases). Sequenced material: PBMCs or T cells enriched from blood (not recorded which). The receptor's source is a man aged 40-49 years who had recovered from COVID-19. The CDR3 spells CASSVAGARNEQFF. Here the CDR3 DNA reads TGTGCCAGCAGCGTAGCTGGGGCGAGGAATGAGCAGTTCTTC.